This paragraph covers one T cell receptor (beta chain) sequence. Its antigen is unidentified. V gave up 8 bases and J gave up 5 bases, with 18 bases separating them. Germline V gene sequence: CDR1 MNHEY, CDR2 SVGEGT. CDR3 length equals 14 residues. The source of the sample is a study of blood T cells in healthy people across ages. A sample-barcoded 5' primer and a J-beta primer mix were used in a second PCR of roughly 7 to 11 cycles. TCRdb recomputed calls from the 5' RACE reads with MiXCR, one row per CDR3 protein. The sample holds around 790,000 distinct CDR3 sequences, 40% to 50% seen once. Whole-study findings and limits: Naive CD4+ cells and diversity were both higher in long-lived donors than in aged donors.

This receptor was taken from a man aged 55 to 70 in good health. Input material: blood. This chain joins TRBV6-2 or TRBV6-3 and TRBJ2-5, with D uncertain. CDR3 coding DNA: TGTGCCAGCTTGCCCCCCACTCTCGGGGAGACCCAGTACTTC. This translates into CASLPPTLGETQYF.